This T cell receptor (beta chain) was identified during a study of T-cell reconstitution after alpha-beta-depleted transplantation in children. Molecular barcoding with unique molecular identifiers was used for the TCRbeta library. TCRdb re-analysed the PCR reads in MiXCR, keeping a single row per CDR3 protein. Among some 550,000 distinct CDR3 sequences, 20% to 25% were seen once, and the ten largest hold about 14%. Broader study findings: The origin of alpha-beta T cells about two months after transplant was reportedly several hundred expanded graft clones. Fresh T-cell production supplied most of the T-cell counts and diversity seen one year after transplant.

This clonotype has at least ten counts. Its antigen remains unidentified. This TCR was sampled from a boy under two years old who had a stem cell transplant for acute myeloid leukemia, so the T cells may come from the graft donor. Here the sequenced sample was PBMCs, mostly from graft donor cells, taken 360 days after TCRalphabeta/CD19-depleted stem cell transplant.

The CDR3 reads CASSPSHSFKNIQYF. CDR3 DNA: TGTGCCAGCAGTCCGTCGCACAGCTTCAAAAACATTCAGTACTTC. The genes are TRBV12-3 or TRBV12-4 and TRBJ2-4; unclear D gene. The CDR3 runs to 15 residues. V was cut by 5 bases and J by 3 bases, with 14 bases left in between.